These 23 T cell receptor beta chains originate from one sample sequenced in a study of response to subunit inactivated influenza vaccine. From the RT-PCR reads, TCRdb called clonotypes with MiXCR, one entry per CDR3 protein. The sample has more than 600,000 distinct CDR3 sequences; about 18% are singletons. This specimen consisted of PBMCs from blood, obtained roughly 5 days after vaccination. The receptors here all came from a man aged 50 or older who received an inactivated influenza vaccine.

This clonotype has only a few counts. V and J are TRBV5-6 and TRBJ2-2, with D perhaps TRBD2 (6 bases). Trimming stripped 5 bases from V and 2 bases from J, with 10 bases between. There are 14 residues in the CDR3. CDR1 and CDR2 (germline): SGHDT, YYEEEE. CDR3 amino acids: CASSRTINTGELFF. The DNA of the CDR3 is TGTGCCAGCAGTCGGACTATAAACACCGGGGAGCTGTTTTTT.

This clonotype has more than one count but fewer than ten. The V gene is TRBV7-9, the J gene TRBJ2-1; D perhaps matches TRBD1 (6 bases). V was trimmed by 4 bases and J by 4 bases, leaving 14 bases between them. CDR1 is SEHNR, CDR2 FQNEAQ, per germline (reference sequence). This CDR3 has 15 residues. The CDR3 here is CASSSPGTRYNEQFF. The CDR3 DNA reads TGTGCCAGCAGCTCCCCCGGGACAAGGTACAATGAGCAGTTCTTC.

This clonotype has a count of ten or more. The chain uses TRBV29-1 and TRBJ2-1; TRBD1 or TRBD2 may be the D gene (6 bases each). V was cut by 4 bases and J by 7 bases, with 17 bases left in between. The CDR3 runs 14 residues. From germline, CDR1 is SQVTM and CDR2 ANQGSEA. The CDR3 DNA reads TGCAGCGTTGCCCCGAATGGGGGGCGGAATGAGCAGTTCTTC. Amino acids: CSVAPNGGRNEQFF.

This clonotype has a count of ten or more. The J gene is TRBJ2-1, the V gene TRBV6-2 or TRBV6-3; D ambiguous. Per the germline V gene, CDR1 is MNHEY and CDR2 is SVGEGT. There are 11 residues in the CDR3. V was clipped by 10 bases and J by 0 bases, with 4 bases between them. CDR3 sequence: CATSSYNEQFF. CDR3 coding DNA: TGTGCCACCAGCTCCTACAATGAGCAGTTCTTC.

In this sample, this clonotype turned up many times. The V and J genes are TRBV12-3 or TRBV12-4 and TRBJ2-1, with 10 bases lining up with TRBD2. The J segment lost 2 bases and the V segment lost 4 bases, leaving 5 bases of the junction unmatched. This CDR3 region has 16 residues. CDR3 residues: CASSSLAGGTYNEQFF. DNA of the CDR3: TGTGCCAGCAGTTCTTTAGCGGGGGGCACCTACAATGAGCAGTTCTTC.

The CDR3 region has the DNA TGTGCCAGCAGCTTTAGTGGCTCGAATAGCGGGGGGGCGCAGTTCTTC. It encodes CASSFSGSNSGGAQFF. The chain links TRBV7-2 to TRBJ2-1; 11 bases agree with TRBD2. V shed 3 bases and J 12 bases; nucleotides not matched to a gene: 13. CDR1 and CDR2 (germline): SGHTA, FQGNSA. The CDR3 spans 16 residues.

The V call is TRBV12-3 or TRBV12-4, the J call TRBJ1-1, with 7 bases matching TRBD1. V dropped 1 base and J dropped 0; count of bases not matched to a gene: 2. CDR3 size: 15 residues. Here the CDR3 reads CASSLDGTVNTEAFF. For the CDR3, the DNA is TGTGCCAGCAGTTTAGACGGGACAGTGAACACTGAAGCTTTCTTT.

The chain recombines TRBV6-1 with TRBJ1-2, with no clear D. This CDR3 is built from 12 residues. Germline loops: CDR1 MNHNS, CDR2 SASEGT. The germline V and J ends were trimmed by 10 bases and 7 bases, with 16 bases remaining between them. Here the CDR3 DNA reads TGTGCCAACGACTTGGGAGGAGCTGGCTACACCTTC. Protein: CANDLGGAGYTF.

J is TRBJ2-3 and V is TRBV9; D may be TRBD2 (5 bases). Trimming took 7 bases from V and 2 from J, leaving 11 bases between them. This CDR3 contains 13 residues. Germline CDR1 is SGDLS and CDR2 is YYNGEE. Here the CDR3 reads CASGPRDTDTQYF. CDR3 coding DNA: TGTGCCAGCGGCCCCCGGGACACAGATACGCAGTATTTT.

This clonotype occurred many times. The chain is built from TRBV20-1 and TRBJ1-1; D call uncertain. This CDR3 has 14 amino acids. V lost 3 bases, J lost 0 bases, and 11 bases lay in between. CDR1 is DFQATT, CDR2 SNEGSKA, per germline (reference sequence). The CDR3, as DNA: TGCAGTGCTAGCTCGGGGAGGGTGAACACTGAAGCTTTCTTT. Amino acids: CSASSGRVNTEAFF.

This clonotype was seen a few times. This sequence joins TRBV14 and TRBJ2-5; TRBD1 is a possible D gene (5 bases). Germline CDR1 SGHDN, CDR2 FVKESK. V gave up 4 bases and J gave up 2 bases, with 8 bases separating them. This CDR3 spans 13 amino acids. CDR3 coding DNA: TGTGCCAGCAGCCTCTGGACACAAGAGACCCAGTACTTC. Protein: CASSLWTQETQYF. Filled out from reference TRBV14 and TRBJ2-5, the complete variable domain reads EAGVTQFPSHSVIEKGQTVTLRCDPISGHDNLYWYRRVMGKEIKFLLHFVKESKQDESGMPNNRFLAERTGGTYSTLKVQPAELEDSGVYFCASSLWTQETQYFGPGTRLLVL.

The chain recombines TRBV5-1 with TRBJ2-2; TRBD1 aligns across 8 bases. J gave up 4 bases and V 4 bases, and 9 bases lay outside the gene matches. The CDR3 contains 16 residues. Germline V gene data show CDR1 as SGHRS and CDR2 as YFSETQ. Here the CDR3 DNA reads TGCGCCAGCAGCCCCGGACAGGGATTGAGCACCGGGGAGCTGTTTTTT. It yields the protein CASSPGQGLSTGELFF.

The V and J genes are TRBV7-6 and TRBJ2-3, with 8 bases that match TRBD2. Germline loops: CDR1 SGHVS, CDR2 FNYEAQ. CDR3 length equals 17 residues. The trim removed 3 bases at V and 2 bases at J, leaving 10 bases unmatched. The CDR3 nucleotides are TGTGCCAGCAGCTTCGGGCGGGAGGTTCCCTACACAGATACGCAGTATTTT. It is translated as CASSFGREVPYTDTQYF. The full variable domain, completed using reference TRBV7-6 and TRBJ2-3, is GAGVSQSPRYKVTKRGQDVALRCDPISGHVSLYWYRQALGQGPEFLTYFNYEAQQDKSGLPNDRFSAERPEGSISTLTIQRTEQRDSAMYRCASSFGREVPYTDTQYFGPGTRLTVL.

V usage is TRBV7-2 and J usage is TRBJ2-3, with D maybe TRBD2 (6 bases). V was pared by 2 bases and J by 2 bases, with 11 bases between. Germline loops: CDR1 SGHTA, CDR2 FQGNSA. CDR3 length equals 15 residues. The CDR3 nucleotides are TGTGCCAGCAGCTTACTAGCGAGCAACACAGATACGCAGTATTTT. This encodes CASSLLASNTDTQYF.

This chain links TRBV21-1 with TRBJ2-1. TRBV21-1 is marked as a pseudogene. This CDR3 has 14 residues. CDR3 nucleotide sequence: TGTGCCAGCAGCCGCTGGGGTCGGCGCAATGAGCAGTTCTTC. This gives the protein CASSRWGRRNEQFF.

Only a few counts were recorded for this clonotype. The gene calls are TRBV7-6 and TRBJ2-7; D remains unclear. The CDR3 spans 15 residues. Trimming left V 0 bases short and J 7 bases short, with 16 bases between. Looked up from germline, CDR1 is SGHVS and CDR2 is FNYEAQ. This chain's CDR3 is CASSLAGQTLDEQYF. CDR3 DNA sequence: TGTGCCAGCAGCTTAGCTGGCCAGACCCTCGATGAGCAGTACTTC.

With respect to this clonotype: The junction shows a germline mismatch at one end, possibly a read error. The J gene is TRBJ2-3, the V gene TRBV20-1; possible D gene TRBD1, 5 bases. The germline gives CDR1 DFQATT, CDR2 SNEGSKA (reference sequence). CDR3 length: 11 amino acids. The CDR3 is CSAGDVPGRYF. CDR3 coding DNA: TGTAGTGCCGGAGATGTCCCAGGGCGGTATTTT.

V and J are TRBV20-1 and TRBJ1-4; D gene ambiguous. CDR1 and CDR2 (germline): DFQATT, SNEGSKA (reference sequence). The V end was cut by 4 bases, the J end by 7 bases, with 13 bases between. This CDR3 contains 13 residues. CDR3 nucleotide sequence: TGCAGTGCTAACCGGGCCTGGGGTGAAAAACTGTTTTTT. Translation gives CSANRAWGEKLFF.

CDR3 nucleotides: TGTGCCAGCAGCTTAACCGGACAGTTTCTATACACTGAAGCTTTCTTT. Translating it yields CASSLTGQFLYTEAFF. The chain employs TRBV7-2 and TRBJ1-1; tentatively, D is TRBD1 (6 bases). With 2 bases removed from V and 3 bases from J, the gap between germline ends came to 16 bases. The CDR3 is made up of 16 amino acids. Germline CDR1 and CDR2: SGHTA and FQGNSA.

V and J are TRBV15 and TRBJ1-3; a possible D gene is TRBD1 (5 bases). The CDR3 covers 16 residues. Trimming took off 3 bases at V and 0 bases at J, with 12 bases between the two ends. Germline CDR1 reads LNHNV; CDR2 reads YYDKDF (reference sequence). In DNA, the CDR3 is TGTGCCACCAGCAGCTACGTACAGGACTCTGGAAACACCATATATTTT. Translating gives CATSSYVQDSGNTIYF.

This rearrangement joins TRBV10-3 to TRBJ2-5; TRBD2 aligns across 7 bases. V lost 5 bases to trimming and J lost 1 base; unmatched junction nucleotides: 7. CDR3 length: 15 amino acids. CDR1 and CDR2 (germline): ENHRY, SYGVKD. The CDR3 DNA reads as TGTGCCATCAGTAGCCCTAGCGGTGGCCAAGAGACCCAGTACTTC. It encodes CAISSPSGGQETQYF.

The chain joins TRBV5-6 to TRBJ2-5, with TRBD1 identical over 7 bases. The CDR3 consists of 14 residues. The germline gives CDR1 SGHDT, CDR2 YYEEEE. Losses at the gene ends were 3 bases for V and 2 bases for J; bases not matched to a gene: 4. The CDR3 DNA is TGTGCCAGCAGCTATGGGACAGCTCAAGAGACCCAGTACTTC. Its protein product is CASSYGTAQETQYF.

The J gene is TRBJ2-1, the V gene TRBV9, with no clear D. This CDR3 is built from 14 residues. The ends were cut back, 4 bases at V and 8 bases at J, with 16 bases in the middle. Germline CDR1 and CDR2: SGDLS and YYNGEE. CDR3 sequence (DNA): TGTGCCAGCAGCCTGACTCCGAGCACGGATGAGCAGTTCTTC. Encoded protein: CASSLTPSTDEQFF. The variable domain in full, with the rest retrieved from reference TRBV9 and TRBJ2-1, is DSGVTQTPKHLITATGQRVTLRCSPRSGDLSVYWYQQSLDQGLQFLIQYYNGEERAKGNILERFSAQQFPDLHSELNLSSLELGDSALYFCASSLTPSTDEQFFGPGTRLTVL.